Here is one T cell receptor (beta chain) with its context. Its cognate antigen is unknown. This entry comes from a study of T cell responses to AZD1222 COVID-19 vaccine. Study details: Analyses pooled second doses at about 4 or about 12 weeks.

Data came from immunoSEQ multiplex PCR; TCRdb stores just in-frame clones and leaves some out. This table holds 100,000 to 150,000 clones, roughly 90% found once. Whole-study results and caveats: No repertoire was sampled before or during the peak T cell response, only after it. Among vaccine-associated CD4 TCRs, coverage spanned spike, with dominance at 160-218 and 743-854. Within unmutated variant regions lay the reported targets of nearly half of spike-specific TCRs.

The sequencing here drew on peripheral blood, taken on day 0 of AZD1222 vaccination. The sequence was obtained from an adult in good health.

The CDR3 here is CASSPLVGLAGARYNEQFF. The CDR3 DNA follows: TGTGCCAGCTCACCCTTGGTTGGACTAGCGGGAGCCCGCTACAATGAGCAGTTCTTC. This chain connects TRBV18 to TRBJ2-1, with 13 bases matching TRBD2. Germline-derived CDR1 and CDR2 are KGHSH and LQKENI. The CDR3 covers 19 residues. J was trimmed by 3 bases and V by 3 bases; bases with no gene match: 11.